These T cell receptor beta chains were read from a single sample in a study of blood T cell repertoires in COVID-19. Data came from immunoSEQ multiplex PCR; TCRdb stores just in-frame clones and leaves some out. The sample holds around 70,000 clones; roughly 92% are singletons and the top ten take approximately 2.4%. Sequencing was performed on peripheral blood. The receptors come from a man in his fifties with COVID-19, enrolled during active disease. The CDR3 runs from the conserved cysteine through the conserved F or W. Each record gives: clone size, J gene, V gene, D gene, CDR3 DNA, CDR3 protein. D genes are given only for firm matches. Expanded clones are given a class, and other clones once, few, many or no size at all.

clone size: once; J gene: TRBJ2-7; V gene: TRBV10-1; D gene: TRBD2; CDR3 DNA: TGCGCCAGCAGTGAGTCGTTGCCTAGCGGGAAGGGCTACGAGCAGTACTTC; CDR3 protein: CASSESLPSGKGYEQYF
clone size: NA; J gene: TRBJ1-4; V gene: TRBV29-1; D gene: TRBD1; CDR3 DNA: TGCAGCGTGGCCGGGACAGATGAAAAACTGTTTTTT; CDR3 protein: CSVAGTDEKLFF
clone size: once; J gene: TRBJ2-1; V gene: TRBV9; D gene: NA; CDR3 DNA: TGTGCCAGCAGCGTCGGGGGAGGGGGCTACAATGAGCAGTTCTTC; CDR3 protein: CASSVGGGGYNEQFF
clone size: NA; J gene: TRBJ1-3; V gene: TRBV5-1; D gene: NA; CDR3 DNA: TGCGCCAGCAGCTTGATGGGGGGAGACACCATATATTTT; CDR3 protein: CASSLMGGDTIYF
clone size: NA; J gene: TRBJ2-1; V gene: TRBV7-8; D gene: NA; CDR3 DNA: TGTGCCAGCAGCTTAGGTCCCCCTATCGGGAGTAGGGACAATGAGCAGTTCTTC; CDR3 protein: CASSLGPPIGSRDNEQFF
clone size: once; J gene: TRBJ2-4; V gene: TRBV30; D gene: NA; CDR3 DNA: TGTGCCTGGAGTGTACGGGGAGTGGGCATTCAGTACTTC; CDR3 protein: CAWSVRGVGIQYF
clone size: NA; J gene: TRBJ2-2; V gene: TRBV11-2; D gene: TRBD2; CDR3 DNA: TGTGCCAGCAGCCAGGGACTAGCGGACACCGGGGAGCTGTTTTTT; CDR3 protein: CASSQGLADTGELFF
clone size: NA; J gene: TRBJ2-5; V gene: TRBV11-3; D gene: NA; CDR3 DNA: TGTGCCAGCAGCTTAGGGCCAGGGGAGACCCAGTACTTC; CDR3 protein: CASSLGPGETQYF
clone size: NA; J gene: TRBJ1-2; V gene: TRBV19; D gene: NA; CDR3 DNA: TGTGCCAGTAGTATAGATTTCTCGGGGGATACTTATGGCTACACCTTC; CDR3 protein: CASSIDFSGDTYGYTF
clone size: once; J gene: TRBJ1-6; V gene: TRBV18; D gene: NA; CDR3 DNA: TGTGCCAGCTCACCAGAGGAGGGGAATTCACCCCTCCACTTT; CDR3 protein: CASSPEEGNSPLHF
clone size: NA; J gene: TRBJ2-1; V gene: TRBV6-2/TRBV6-3; D gene: NA; CDR3 DNA: TGTGCCAGCAGCTCCAGCGAGGGAGGATCCTACAATGAGCAGTTCTTC; CDR3 protein: CASSSSEGGSYNEQFF
clone size: NA; J gene: TRBJ2-5; V gene: TRBV12-3/TRBV12-4; D gene: TRBD1; CDR3 DNA: TGTGCCAGCAGTTGGACAGGGCGAGAGACCCAGTACTTC; CDR3 protein: CASSWTGRETQYF
clone size: NA; J gene: TRBJ1-5; V gene: TRBV7-2; D gene: NA; CDR3 DNA: TGTGCCAGCAGCCGGGGGGAGACTCAGCCCCAGCATTTT; CDR3 protein: CASSRGETQPQHF
clone size: NA; J gene: TRBJ2-3; V gene: TRBV3-1/TRBV3-2; D gene: NA; CDR3 DNA: TGTGCCAGCAGCCAAGTCGGACTTACAGATACGCAGTATTTT; CDR3 protein: CASSQVGLTDTQYF
clone size: NA; J gene: TRBJ1-3; V gene: TRBV19; D gene: NA; CDR3 DNA: TGTGCCAGTAGTATTGGCGGAGAAGTTGGAAACACCATATATTTT; CDR3 protein: CASSIGGEVGNTIYF
clone size: once; J gene: TRBJ2-1; V gene: TRBV6-6; D gene: TRBD2; CDR3 DNA: TGTGCCAGCAGGGAGACTAGCGGGAAGAACAATGAGCAGTTCTTC; CDR3 protein: CASRETSGKNNEQFF
clone size: NA; J gene: TRBJ1-3; V gene: TRBV30; D gene: NA; CDR3 DNA: TGTGCCTGGAGTACAGGAGACTCCTCTGGAAACACCATATATTTT; CDR3 protein: CAWSTGDSSGNTIYF
clone size: few; J gene: TRBJ2-1; V gene: TRBV3-1/TRBV3-2; D gene: TRBD2; CDR3 DNA: TGTGCCAGCGTCAACCGGGAGGGGTTGAATGAGCAGTTCTTC; CDR3 protein: CASVNREGLNEQFF
clone size: NA; J gene: TRBJ2-3; V gene: TRBV6-2/TRBV6-3; D gene: TRBD2; CDR3 DNA: TGTGCCAGCAGTTTCCGGACTAGCGGGAGCAAGGGGGGAGGAGATACGCAGTATTTT; CDR3 protein: CASSFRTSGSKGGGDTQYF
clone size: once; J gene: TRBJ1-2; V gene: TRBV20-1; D gene: NA; CDR3 DNA: TGCAGTGCCCCGGGGGACCATGGCTACACCTTC; CDR3 protein: CSAPGDHGYTF
clone size: NA; J gene: TRBJ1-1; V gene: TRBV10-2; D gene: TRBD1; CDR3 DNA: TGCGCCAGCAGCGACAGGGGTAGAACTGAAGCTTTCTTT; CDR3 protein: CASSDRGRTEAFF
clone size: NA; J gene: TRBJ2-7; V gene: TRBV30; D gene: TRBD1; CDR3 DNA: TGTGCCTGGTGGACAGGGGGTCCCTACGAGCAGTACTTC; CDR3 protein: CAWWTGGPYEQYF
clone size: NA; J gene: TRBJ1-1; V gene: TRBV19; D gene: NA; CDR3 DNA: TGTGCCAGTAGTTTCGGGCGGGGATTCGGGGACACTGAAGCTTTCTTT; CDR3 protein: CASSFGRGFGDTEAFF
clone size: once; J gene: TRBJ2-7; V gene: TRBV6-5; D gene: TRBD1; CDR3 DNA: TGTGCCAGCAGGACGAGTGGGACAGGGTACGAGCAGTACTTC; CDR3 protein: CASRTSGTGYEQYF
clone size: NA; J gene: TRBJ1-5; V gene: TRBV30; D gene: NA; CDR3 DNA: TGTGCCTGGAGTTTGGCGGATAGTCAGCCCCAGCATTTT; CDR3 protein: CAWSLADSQPQHF
clone size: NA; J gene: TRBJ2-3; V gene: TRBV10-3; D gene: NA; CDR3 DNA: TGTGCCATCGGGGACACGGGGACAGATACGCAGTATTTT; CDR3 protein: CAIGDTGTDTQYF
clone size: NA; J gene: TRBJ2-5; V gene: TRBV11-2; D gene: TRBD1; CDR3 DNA: TGTGCCAGCAGCGTCTACAGGGGAGAGAAGACCCAGTACTTC; CDR3 protein: CASSVYRGEKTQYF
clone size: NA; J gene: TRBJ1-1; V gene: TRBV19; D gene: NA; CDR3 DNA: TGTGCCAGTAGTATAGCCGGAGGAAACACTGAAGCTTTCTTT; CDR3 protein: CASSIAGGNTEAFF